Listed here are 15 T cell receptor beta chains from one sample, sequenced in a study of CD8+CD57+ T cells in acquired aplastic anemia. According to the study, genomic DNA was the template for TCR beta VDJ and CDR3 profiling. Each CDR3 protein is one row after TCRdb ran MiXCR on the reads. This sample has approximately 300,000 distinct CDR3 sequences; under 60% occur once, and the top ten carry approximately 1.2%. The patients chosen for sequencing had shown expansion of CD8+CD57+ cells (detected by flow cytometry). Sequencing used sorted CD4+, CD8+, or CD8+CD57+ T cells (not recorded which) from PBMCs. The receptors come from a human donor with aplastic anemia.

V gene TRBV11-2 combines with J gene TRBJ2-7; D tentatively reads TRBD1 or TRBD2 (5 bases each). The CDR3 extends over 16 amino acids. V lost 5 bases and J 2 bases, leaving 19 bases between the germline ends. Germline CDR1 is SGHAT and CDR2 is FQNNGV. The CDR3 sequence: CASSPAFDRDAYEQYF. CDR3 DNA: TGTGCCAGCAGCCCCGCGTTTGACCGGGACGCCTACGAGCAGTACTTC.

The chain combines TRBV10-2 with TRBJ1-2; 7 bases line up with TRBD1. CDR1 is WSHSY and CDR2 is SAAADI in the germline V gene. The CDR3 is made up of 14 amino acids. V was pared by 5 bases and J by 4 bases, with 7 bases of the junction left unmatched. The CDR3 reads CASSPGTEVYGYTF. The CDR3 region has the DNA TGCGCCAGCAGTCCCGGGACAGAGGTCTATGGCTACACCTTC.

There are a few counts of this clonotype. The V and J genes are TRBV3-1 and TRBJ2-2; D is perhaps TRBD2 (5 bases). Germline CDR1 is LGHDT and CDR2 is YNNKEL (reference sequence). Trimming shortened V by 1 base and J by 8 bases, and 17 bases separated the two germline ends. The CDR3 totals 16 residues. In nucleotides, the CDR3 is TGTGCCAGCAGCCAAGCGCTGGTTTCAAGAGGGGGGGAGCTGTTTTTT. Translation gives CASSQALVSRGGELFF.

This clonotype was observed many times. The chain links TRBV20-1 to TRBJ1-5; D is perhaps TRBD1 (5 bases). Germline-derived CDR1 and CDR2 are DFQATT and SNEGSKA (reference sequence). The CDR3 spans 16 residues. V lost 6 bases, J lost 2 bases, and 20 bases lay in between. CDR3 residues: CSAAAGTPGGNQPQHF. As DNA, the CDR3 is TGCAGTGCCGCCGCCGGGACTCCTGGGGGCAATCAGCCCCAGCATTTT.

V gene TRBV7-9 combines with J gene TRBJ1-2; 8 nucleotides match TRBD1. Germline-derived CDR1 and CDR2 are SEHNR and FQNEAQ (reference sequence). This CDR3 is 15 amino acids long. Trimming took 4 bases from V and 8 from J; bases not matched to a gene: 12. CDR3 in amino acids: CASSSEGQGAQGYTF. Written as DNA, the CDR3 is TGTGCCAGCAGCTCCGAGGGGCAGGGGGCTCAAGGCTACACCTTC.

At least ten counts were recorded for this clonotype. The chain joins TRBV6-5 to TRBJ2-3; D not resolved. The CDR3 spans 13 residues. Trimming stripped 3 bases from V and 4 bases from J, with 8 bases between. Per germline, CDR1 MNHEY and CDR2 SVGAGI. The CDR3 loop reads CASSYNKADTQYF. The CDR3 nucleotides are TGTGCCAGCAGTTATAACAAGGCAGATACGCAGTATTTT.

On this clonotype: A read error may produce the germline difference seen at one junction end. The chain links TRBV5-1 to TRBJ2-1; weak D call: TRBD2 (6 bases). Germline-derived CDR1 and CDR2 are SGHRS and YFSETQ. This CDR3 contains 13 residues. CDR3 in amino acids: CASSLDAAGEQFF. The CDR3 bases are TGCGCCAGCAGTTTGGACGCCGCGGGGGAGCAGTTCTTC.

This chain joins TRBV15 and TRBJ2-2; 7 positions match TRBD1. V was clipped by 0 bases and J by 6 bases; unmatched bases: 7. The CDR3 contains 16 residues. CDR1 LNHNV and CDR2 YYDKDF come from the germline V gene (reference sequence). DNA for the CDR3: TGTGCCACCAGCAGAGAGTGGGAAGGGGGCTCCGGGGAGCTGTTTTTT. Protein sequence: CATSREWEGGSGELFF.

This clonotype was recorded at least ten times. The chain combines TRBV6-1 with TRBJ2-7; 7 positions agree with TRBD2. V was clipped by 7 bases and J by 2 bases; unmatched bases: 5. The CDR3 has 13 amino acids. Per germline, CDR1 MNHNS and CDR2 SASEGT. CDR3 sequence reads: CASKPGLTYEQYF. CDR3 bases: TGTGCCAGCAAACCGGGACTAACCTACGAGCAGTACTTC.

The chain recombines TRBV10-1 with TRBJ2-7, with 16 bases matching TRBD2. Germline-derived CDR1 and CDR2 are WNHNN and SYGVQD (reference sequence). This CDR3 is 15 amino acids long. Trimming cost V 0 bases and J 12 bases; bases outside gene matches: 5. CDR3 in DNA: TGCGCCAGCAGTGAGTCGGGACTAGCGGGAGGGCGCAGGTACTTC. Translated, it gives CASSESGLAGGRRYF.

The rearrangement uses TRBV20-1 and TRBJ2-5; D is possibly TRBD2 (6 bases). This CDR3 region has 16 residues. V lost 6 bases and J 5 bases, leaving 25 bases between the germline ends. Germline V gene sequence: CDR1 DFQATT, CDR2 SNEGSKA (reference sequence). CDR3: CSASEGGGNGMETQYF. CDR3 coding DNA: TGCAGTGCCTCAGAGGGTGGCGGGAATGGTATGGAGACCCAGTACTTC.

The chain employs TRBV10-3 and TRBJ2-1; TRBD2 matches 8 bases. Germline CDR1 reads ENHRY; CDR2 reads SYGVKD. With V trimmed by 6 bases and J by 5 bases, 3 bases remained unmatched. This CDR3 contains 13 residues. CDR3 in amino acids: CAIRTSANNEQFF. For the CDR3, the DNA is TGTGCCATCAGGACTAGCGCCAACAATGAGCAGTTCTTC.

On this clonotype: A read error may produce the germline difference seen at one junction end. J is TRBJ2-7 and V is TRBV7-7, with D maybe TRBD1 (5 bases). Germline assignment: CDR1 SSHAT and CDR2 FNYEAQ (reference sequence). This CDR3 comprises 14 residues. CDR3 protein: CASSLYQGSYEQYF. The CDR3 bases are TGTGCTAGCAGCTTATACCAGGGCTCCTACGAGCAGTACTTC.

As concerns this clonotype: Its ends do not fully match the called genes, so a read error is possible. The chain combines TRBV11-2 with TRBJ2-5; D is perhaps TRBD1 (6 bases). The CDR3 loop spans 16 amino acids. Per the germline V gene, CDR1 is SGHAT and CDR2 is FQNNGV. CDR3 in DNA: TGTGCCAGTAGCTTGGGGGATGGCTGGGGGCGGGAGACCCAGTACTTC. Translation gives CASSLGDGWGRETQYF.

With regard to this clonotype: One end of the junction fails to match germline, which may point to a read error. The chain carries TRBV5-1 and TRBJ2-7, with 8 bases fitting TRBD1. The CDR3 has 15 amino acids. Per germline, CDR1 SGHRS and CDR2 YFSETQ. The CDR3 sequence: CASSWTGTGVYGQYF. The CDR3 region has the DNA TGCGCCAGCAGCTGGACCGGGACAGGTGTCTACGGGCAGTACTTC.